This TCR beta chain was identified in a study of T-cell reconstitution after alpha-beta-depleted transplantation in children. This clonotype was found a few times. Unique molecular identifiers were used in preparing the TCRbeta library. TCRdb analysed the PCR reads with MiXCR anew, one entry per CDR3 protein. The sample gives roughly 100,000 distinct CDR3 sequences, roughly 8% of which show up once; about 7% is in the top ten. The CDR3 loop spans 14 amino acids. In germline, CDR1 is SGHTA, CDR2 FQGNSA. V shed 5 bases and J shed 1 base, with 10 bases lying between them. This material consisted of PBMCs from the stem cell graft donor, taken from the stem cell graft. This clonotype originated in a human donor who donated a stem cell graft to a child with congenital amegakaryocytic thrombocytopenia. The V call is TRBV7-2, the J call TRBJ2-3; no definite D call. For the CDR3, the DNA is TGTGCCAGCAGCCCCTCCGGAGGCACAGATACGCAGTATTTT. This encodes CASSPSGGTDTQYF. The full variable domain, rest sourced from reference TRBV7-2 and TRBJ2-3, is GAGVSQSPSNKVTEKGKDVELRCDPISGHTALYWYRQSLGQGLEFLIYFQGNSAPDKSGLPSDRFSAERTGGSVSTLTIQRTQQEDSAVYLCASSPSGGTDTQYFGPGTRLTVL.